This T cell receptor beta chain originates from a study of shared clonotypes between healthy human individuals. Findings of the study overall: Among donors, sharing of clonotypes was expected to be affected by sequencing depth. Generally, naive subsets came out with larger estimated richness than memory subsets.

For every subset, genomic DNA was evenly distributed across several immunoSEQ plates. The assay was immunoSEQ multiplex PCR, and TCRdb's table has in-frame clones only and misses some. Here the sample spans roughly 2.6 million clones, roughly 92% being singletons. A remark on this clone: Its target is not known.

Trimming took off 1 base at V and 3 bases at J, with 6 bases between the two ends. Germline lookup yields CDR1 MGHRA and CDR2 YSYEKL. This CDR3 has 13 residues. This sequence was found in a man between 18 and 29 years old in good health. The chain is built from TRBV4-1 and TRBJ2-5, with D hard to call. The specimen sequenced was naive CD4+ T cells sorted from blood. Subset indicated: CD45RA+ positively selected. The CDR3 region has the DNA TGCGCCAGCAGCCAAGCGAGCGAAGAGACCCAGTACTTC. Residues: CASSQASEETQYF.